This paragraph reports one T cell receptor (beta chain). Its antigen remains unidentified. Use of 60 Vbeta and 13 Jbeta primers characterized the PCR. The method was immunoSEQ multiplex PCR; TCRdb's version includes in-frame clones alone and lacks a portion of them. Here the sample spans about 160,000 clones, 82% being singletons. This CDR3 contains 16 residues. This sample is part of a study of cytomegalovirus exposure and HLA in healthy donors. Overall study findings and caveats: A later analysis showed HLA-associated TCR beta chains outstripping equally common others in clonal expansion. The likely origin of a cluster of highly shared sequence variants was a sequencing artifact. TCR beta chains numbering more than 150 were designated cytomegalovirus-associated.

The sequenced sample consisted of PBMCs. The TCR comes from a girl between 5 and 17 years old in good health and CMV-seropositive. The genes are TRBV21-1 and TRBJ2-7; the D call of TRBD2 is as the table states it, not checked on the DNA. TRBV21-1 is marked as a pseudogene. The CDR3 is CASSKPGTSGREEQYF. Written as DNA, the CDR3 is TGTGCCAGCAGCAAACCCGGGACTAGCGGGAGGGAAGAGCAGTACTTC.